This T cell receptor (beta chain) was recovered during a study of beta chain features in type 1 diabetes. Points on this clone: Its cognate antigen is unknown.

General study results and limits: Among all four CD4+ subsets, Type 1 diabetes patients had TCRB CDR3s that were moderately but significantly shorter. Type 1 diabetes patients had VDJ junctions that carried fewer insertions and more deletions.

The V and J ends lost 3 bases and 4 bases, in that order; junction bases with no gene match: 8. This CDR3 comprises 15 residues. Germline V gene data show CDR1 as MNHEY and CDR2 as SVGAGI. The study reverse transcribed the entire isolated RNA, so it sequenced expressed TCRB transcripts. The protocol was immunoSEQ multiplex PCR, while the TCRdb copy is restricted to in-frame clones and leaves out a portion. The sample yields more than 85,000 clones, 30% to 40% seen once. A single heparinised blood sample, averaging about 120 mL, was obtained per donor. Cells sorted by CD45RO/CCR7/CD25/CD127/CD95/CD27 comprised CD4+ naive, central memory, regulatory and stem cell-like memory cells.

This chain links TRBV6-5 with TRBJ2-5, with TRBD2 matching 7 bases. The source is a woman between 18 and 29 years old in good health. Sequenced: stem cell memory CD4+ T cells from blood. The chain's CDR3 is CASSYKREGRETQYF. For the CDR3, the DNA is TGTGCCAGCAGTTATAAGAGGGAGGGTCGAGAGACCCAGTACTTC.